This T cell receptor (beta chain) derives from a study of blood T cell repertoires in COVID-19. Study in general: The United States, Italy and Spain were the sources of the acute and convalescent COVID-19 samples.

Original processing methods: Estimated nucleated cell counts came from reference gene primer amplification. Clones were sequenced by immunoSEQ multiplex PCR, and TCRdb holds only the in-frame ones, with some missing. V, J and clone size were drawn from that table, and D and trimming were deduced from the DNA. The sample includes 300,000 to 350,000 clones, 80% to 95% seen only once; the top ten take approximately 6.8%. V dropped 3 bases and J dropped 6; count of bases not matched to a gene: 7. The germline CDR1 and CDR2 sequences are LGHDT and YNNKEL (reference sequence). The CDR3 is 14 residues long.

The clonotype originates from a woman younger than 45 with COVID-19, enrolled during active disease. J is TRBJ2-7 and V is TRBV3-1 (or the pseudogene TRBV3-2); 8 bases fit TRBD1. The sample was peripheral blood. This CDR3 reads CASSHETGEPEQYF. CDR3 bases: TGTGCCAGCAGCCATGAGACAGGGGAGCCCGAGCAGTACTTC.